This is a list of T cell receptor beta chains from one sample in a study of T-cell reconstitution after alpha-beta-depleted transplantation in children. In TCRdb, the PCR reads were re-called with MiXCR into one record per CDR3 protein. The table shows 130,000 to 150,000 distinct CDR3 sequences, with 8.8% occurring only once. This specimen was PBMCs, mostly from graft donor cells, taken 180 days after TCRalphabeta/CD19-depleted stem cell transplant. These receptors came from a female patient aged 2-10 years who had a stem cell transplant for congenital amegakaryocytic thrombocytopenia, so the T cells may come from the graft donor. Each CDR3 is given with its conserved first and last residue. A D gene is named only where the DNA matches it firmly. Expanded clones get a size class; other rows say once, few or many, or leave the size out.

V gene,clone size,D gene,J gene,CDR3 DNA,CDR3 protein
TRBV5-1,many,TRBD1,TRBJ1-1,TGCGCCAGCAGCATAAACCGGGACAGGGTATTGAACACTGAAGCTTTCTTT,CASSINRDRVLNTEAFF
TRBV20-1,NA,NA,TRBJ2-1,TGCAGTGCTAGTCACGGGAGCTCCTACAATGAGCAGTTCTTC,CSASHGSSYNEQFF
TRBV29-1,many,NA,TRBJ2-7,TGCAGCGTTGCCGGGAACTCCTACGAGCAGTACTTC,CSVAGNSYEQYF
TRBV5-1,many,NA,TRBJ2-1,TGCGCCAGCAGCTTGGAGGGCAATGAGCAGTTCTTC,CASSLEGNEQFF
TRBV20-1,many,NA,TRBJ2-6,TGCAGTGTGCCTGGGGCCAACGTCCTGACTTTC,CSVPGANVLTF
TRBV20-1,many,NA,TRBJ1-2,TGCAGTGCTAGCATTTTCCCTGGCTACACCTTC,CSASIFPGYTF
TRBV25-1,NA,NA,TRBJ1-2,TGTGCCAGCAGTGAATGGGGGAAAAACTATGGCTACACCTTC,CASSEWGKNYGYTF
TRBV5-1,few,TRBD1,TRBJ2-1,TGCGCCAGCAGCTTGGGGGACAGCGACTACAATGAGCAGTTCTTC,CASSLGDSDYNEQFF
TRBV7-9,many,TRBD1,TRBJ1-1,TGTGCCAGCAGCGGATCCATCCAGGGGGGAGATTCTGAAGCTTTCTTT,CASSGSIQGGDSEAFF
TRBV28,NA,NA,TRBJ1-4,TGTGCCAGCAGTTCCGGGGAGGGGTGGATTCCTAATGAAAAACTGTTTTTT,CASSSGEGWIPNEKLFF
TRBV29-1,many,TRBD2,TRBJ2-1,TGCAGCGTTGGCCTTAGACTAGCGGGTGTGAATGAGCAGTTCTTC,CSVGLRLAGVNEQFF
TRBV5-1,many,NA,TRBJ2-2,TGCGCCAGCAGCTCGGACCGCGTCAGGACCGGGGAGCTGTTTTTT,CASSSDRVRTGELFF
TRBV6-4,few,TRBD2,TRBJ2-2,TGTGCCAGTGCCCGGGAGGGCGGGACCGGGGAGCTGTTTTTT,CASAREGGTGELFF
TRBV24-1,many,NA,TRBJ1-2,TGTGCCACCAGTGACCCAGGACATTACGGCTACACCTTC,CATSDPGHYGYTF
TRBV7-2,NA,TRBD1,TRBJ1-6,TGTGCCAGCAGCTTTGGTGCGGGACAGAAGTACCCACCCCTCCACTTT,CASSFGAGQKYPPLHF
TRBV6-2/TRBV6-3,few,NA,TRBJ1-1,TGTGCCAGCAGTTACGCGATCCCCCGACGGGGCACTGAAGCTTTCTTT,CASSYAIPRRGTEAFF
TRBV20-1,NA,TRBD2,TRBJ2-3,TGCAGTGCTAGAGATCTTGCTAGCGGGGGGGTGGGAGATACGCAGTATTTT,CSARDLASGGVGDTQYF
TRBV15,few,TRBD1,TRBJ2-7,TGTGCCACCAGCAGAGATCCAAGGACAGGGGATGAGCAGTACTTC,CATSRDPRTGDEQYF
TRBV4-3,few,NA,TRBJ2-7,TGCGCCAGCAGCCAAGAGGTTTTGGGGGTCAGGGAGGCCGAGCAGTACTTC,CASSQEVLGVREAEQYF
TRBV13,few,TRBD2,TRBJ2-1,TGTGCCAGCAGCTTACTCTCGGCCGGGAGGGGCAATGAGCAGTTCTTC,CASSLLSAGRGNEQFF
TRBV12-3/TRBV12-4,few,NA,TRBJ1-1,TGTGCCAGCAGTTTCTTACCAAACACTGAAGCTTTCTTT,CASSFLPNTEAFF
TRBV4-2,NA,TRBD2,TRBJ2-1,TGTGCCAGCAGCCCAGGACTAGCGGGAAGGTACAATGAGCAGTTCTTC,CASSPGLAGRYNEQFF
TRBV20-1,many,TRBD1,TRBJ2-6,TGCAGTGCTAGTGACAGGGTTGGGGCCAACGTCCTGACTTTC,CSASDRVGANVLTF
TRBV4-1,many,TRBD2,TRBJ2-1,TGCGCCAGCAGCCAAGATCCGACTAGCGGACTTCGAGGTAATGAGCAGTTCTTC,CASSQDPTSGLRGNEQFF
TRBV12-3/TRBV12-4,many,NA,TRBJ1-2,TGTGCCAGCAGTTTAGACAGGGACGGCTACACCTTC,CASSLDRDGYTF
TRBV19,many,NA,TRBJ2-6,TGTGCCAGTAGTATCCTTAGGGTTGGGGCCAACGTCCTGACTTTC,CASSILRVGANVLTF
TRBV28,few,TRBD2,TRBJ2-3,TGTGCCAGCAGTTTATGGGCTAGCGGGGGGGGCACAGATACGCAGTATTTT,CASSLWASGGGTDTQYF
TRBV19,NA,NA,TRBJ1-1,TGTGCCAGTAGGCTAGGGGGGTCGGAAGCTTTCTTT,CASRLGGSEAFF
TRBV28,many,NA,TRBJ1-1,TGTGCCAGCAGCCTGAGGGGTATGAACACTGAAGCTTTCTTT,CASSLRGMNTEAFF
TRBV6-1,many,NA,TRBJ1-3,TGTGCCAGCAGTCAACGATCGATCTCTGGAAACACCATATATTTT,CASSQRSISGNTIYF
TRBV7-9,NA,TRBD2,TRBJ2-5,TGTGCCAGCAGCTTTTGGACTAGCAGGCCTAAAGAGACCCAGTACTTC,CASSFWTSRPKETQYF
TRBV5-8,many,TRBD2,TRBJ2-5,TGTGCCAGCGAAGACGGAGCGGGAGAGGAGACCCAGTACTTC,CASEDGAGEETQYF
TRBV11-1,NA,NA,TRBJ2-5,TGTGCCAGCTTACGGGAGACCCAGTACTTC,CASLRETQYF
TRBV6-1,few,NA,TRBJ1-5,TGTGCCAGTGGGGACCCGTATCGGGAAAATCAGCCCCAGCATTTT,CASGDPYRENQPQHF
TRBV27,many,NA,TRBJ2-5,TGTGCCAGCAGGAGCCAAGAGACCCAGTACTTC,CASRSQETQYF
TRBV6-5,few,NA,TRBJ2-7,TGTGCCAGCAGTTACTCTCGTTTCGCAGGGTCGGGCGAGCAGTACTTC,CASSYSRFAGSGEQYF
TRBV4-3,NA,NA,TRBJ2-1,TGCGCCAGCACCCAACTGGAGAGCTCCTACAATGAGCAGTTCTTC,CASTQLESSYNEQFF
TRBV15,many,NA,TRBJ2-3,TGTGCCACCAGCAGGGTGGACAACACAGATACGCAGTATTTT,CATSRVDNTDTQYF
TRBV5-1,many,TRBD2,TRBJ2-1,TGCGCCAGCAGCATTTCGACTAGCGGGAGGGCCAATGAGCAGTTCTTC,CASSISTSGRANEQFF
TRBV4-2,many,NA,TRBJ2-2,TGTGCCAGCAGCCAAGAGGGCGCGATGAACACCGGGGAGCTGTTTTTT,CASSQEGAMNTGELFF
TRBV20-1,many,TRBD2,TRBJ2-3,TGCAGTGCTAGAGACGCTTCTAGCGGGAGGACAGATACGCAGTATTTT,CSARDASSGRTDTQYF
TRBV12-3/TRBV12-4,few,NA,TRBJ2-5,TGTGCCAGCAGTTTCGCCGTGACAGGGAGGGAAGAGACCCAGTACTTC,CASSFAVTGREETQYF
TRBV28,many,TRBD1,TRBJ2-7,TGTGCCAGCAGTGTGGGACAGCGACCTGAGCAGTACTTC,CASSVGQRPEQYF
TRBV15,few,TRBD1,TRBJ2-1,TGTGCCACCAGCAGACCTTACAGGGGCTATCCTAAGAGTGAGCAGTTCTTC,CATSRPYRGYPKSEQFF
TRBV10-3,many,NA,TRBJ2-7,TGTGCCATCAGTGAGTCAGGGGTGGCGGCAGACTCCTACGAGCAGTACTTC,CAISESGVAADSYEQYF
TRBV5-1,many,NA,TRBJ2-5,TGCGCCAGCAGCCAAGGACTCTCTCAGTGGGAGACCCAGTACTTC,CASSQGLSQWETQYF
TRBV15,many,NA,TRBJ2-6,TGTGCCACCAGCAGAGAAGGTACCTCTGGGGCCAACGTCCTGACTTTC,CATSREGTSGANVLTF
TRBV28,NA,NA,TRBJ1-2,TGTGCCATGAGCCCCGCGCCCAGGGGAAACTATGGCTACACCTTC,CAMSPAPRGNYGYTF